This TCR beta chain comes out of a study of shared clonotypes between healthy human individuals. Replicate PCRs for unsorted PBMC used 300 ng DNA (roughly 29,000 T cell genomes). The repertoire was sequenced with immunoSEQ multiplex PCR; TCRdb's copy has only in-frame clones and lacks some. The sample has hundreds of thousands of clones, roughly 79% seen once. Note on this clone: Its cognate antigen is unknown.

The germline gives CDR1 MDHEN, CDR2 SYDVKM. This CDR3 region has 15 residues. The V end was cut by 5 bases, the J end by 4 bases, with 12 bases between. Study conclusions and caveats: Researchers sampled only blood; tissue repertoires likely differ.

The source of this sequence is a woman in her thirties or forties in good health. Some clones in this sample may be carry-over from other donors' samples. V gene TRBV28 combines with J gene TRBJ2-6, with D maybe TRBD2 (5 bases). Sequenced input: PBMCs. CDR3 nucleotides: TGTGCCAGCAGTCCTCGGACTGCCGGGGCCAACGTCCTGACTTTC. This translates into CASSPRTAGANVLTF. Supplemented by reference TRBV28 and TRBJ2-6, the full variable domain reads DVKVTQSSRYLVKRTGEKVFLECVQDMDHENMFWYRQDPGLGLRLIYFSYDVKMKEKGDIPEGYSVSREKKERFSLILESASTNQTSMYLCASSPRTAGANVLTFGAGSRLTVL.